This T cell receptor (beta chain) was retrieved from a study of T cell responses to AZD1222 COVID-19 vaccine. Study outcomes and limitations: The sample set comprised mostly white British donors with more females, and clonal diversity was possibly underestimated. The study sampled repertoires only after the peak T cell response.

The germline CDR1 and CDR2 sequences are SGHTA and FQGNSA. The CDR3 runs 14 residues. V lost 2 bases, J lost 4 bases, and 11 bases lay in between. Concerning this clone itself: What it binds is unknown.

The protocol was immunoSEQ multiplex PCR, while the TCRdb copy is restricted to in-frame clones and leaves out a portion. This sample carries about 85,000 clones, 85% of them seen once, and the ten largest clones take more than 4%. This TCR was sampled from an adult who received the AZD1222 COVID-19 vaccine. The sample was peripheral blood, taken 28 days after the second AZD1222 dose. The genes are TRBV7-2 and TRBJ2-5; a possible D gene is TRBD1 (5 bases). CDR3 DNA sequence: TGTGCCAGCAGCTTATTACGACAGATAGAGACCCAGTACTTC. It encodes CASSLLRQIETQYF. Based on the CDR3 plus reference TRBV7-2 and TRBJ2-5, the full variable domain is GAGVSQSPSNKVTEKGKDVELRCDPISGHTALYWYRQSLGQGLEFLIYFQGNSAPDKSGLPSDRFSAERTGGSVSTLTIQRTQQEDSAVYLCASSLLRQIETQYFGPGTRLLVL.